This T cell receptor beta chain emerged from a study of vaccination and CD4 T cells after COVID-19. After removal of 2 bases from V and 5 bases from J, the junction contained 8 bases not matched to a gene. The CDR3 contains 16 residues. Germline-derived CDR1 and CDR2 are MNHEY and SVGAGI. The treatment here: 10-day PBMC culture with coronavirus spike peptide pools or control peptides (ViraFEST assay). Prior to the COVID-19 pandemic (2011-2018), the unexposed donor's CD4+ T cells were collected. The table lists this clonotype with a few counts. Its matching antigen is unknown. The Oncomine TCR Beta short-read assay generated sequence data from the DNA of cultured CD4+ T cells. CD4+ T cells were cultured, and genomic DNA was extracted from them. A single record per CDR3 protein comes from TCRdb applying MiXCR to the PCR reads. The sample lists 8,500 to 9,500 distinct CDR3 sequences; roughly 32% were seen once.

The V and J genes are TRBV6-5 and TRBJ1-2, with TRBD1 matching 10 bases. The sample was CD4+ T cells from blood, cultured in vitro. The receptor comes from a human donor in good health. The CDR3 region has the DNA TGTGCCAGCAGTTACGGGGGGACAGGGGAAGGGTATGGCTACACCTTC. It codes for CASSYGGTGEGYGYTF.